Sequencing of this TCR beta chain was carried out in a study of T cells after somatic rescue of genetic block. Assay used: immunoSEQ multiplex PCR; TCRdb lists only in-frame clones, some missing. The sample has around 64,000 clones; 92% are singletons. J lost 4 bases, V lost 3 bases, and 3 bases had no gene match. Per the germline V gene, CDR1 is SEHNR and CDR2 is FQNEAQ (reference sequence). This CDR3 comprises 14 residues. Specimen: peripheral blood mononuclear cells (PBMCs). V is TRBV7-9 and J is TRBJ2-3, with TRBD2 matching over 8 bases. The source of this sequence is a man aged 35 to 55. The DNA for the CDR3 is TGTGCCAGCAGCTTCGGACTAGCATCAGATACGCAGTATTTT. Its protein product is CASSFGLASDTQYF.